A selection of T cell receptor beta chains follows, all from one sample in a study of OX40 agonist ivuxolimab in advanced cancers. Assay used: immunoSEQ multiplex PCR; TCRdb lists only in-frame clones, some missing. In the table there are around 66,000 clones, about 80% of which are singletons. Sequences were derived from CD4+ or CD8+ T cells sorted from blood, sampled in a trial of the OX40 agonist ivuxolimab. Receptors were obtained from an adult with an advanced solid tumor such as melanoma, head and neck, liver or kidney cancer. The CDR3 runs from the conserved cysteine through the conserved F or W. The D gene is left open where the match is weak. Clone size is not always given. Where it is, it says once, few, many or a class for expanded clones.

J: TRBJ2-7
size: .
D: .
V: TRBV5-1
CDR3: CASSDVSGSYEQYF
DNA: TGCGCCAGCAGCGATGTGTCCGGGAGCTACGAGCAGTACTTC

J: TRBJ2-5
size: .
D: .
V: TRBV4-1
CDR3: CASSQDKGPGAFGEQYF
DNA: TGCGCCAGCAGCCAAGATAAAGGTCCAGGGGCGTTTGGGGAGCAGTACTTC

J: TRBJ1-1
size: .
D: .
V: TRBV5-6
CDR3: CASSLVGVVNTEAFF
DNA: TGTGCCAGCAGCTTGGTTGGGGTAGTGAACACTGAAGCTTTCTTT

J: TRBJ2-7
size: .
D: TRBD1
V: TRBV6-1
CDR3: CASSLTGTGAYEQYF
DNA: TGTGCCAGCAGTCTGACCGGGACAGGGGCCTACGAGCAGTACTTC

J: TRBJ2-2
size: .
D: .
V: TRBV27
CDR3: CASRPGQLVTGELFF
DNA: TGTGCCAGCAGGCCGGGACAACTCGTTACCGGGGAGCTGTTTTTT

J: TRBJ2-2
size: .
D: .
V: TRBV9
CDR3: CASSVGAAATGELFF
DNA: TGTGCCAGCAGCGTGGGGGCCGCGGCCACCGGGGAGCTGTTTTTT

J: TRBJ1-1
size: .
D: .
V: TRBV19
CDR3: CASRGLPNTEAFF
DNA: TGTGCCAGTAGGGGACTCCCGAACACTGAAGCTTTCTTT

J: TRBJ2-3
size: .
D: TRBD2
V: TRBV10-3
CDR3: CAISGRGATGRPDTQYF
DNA: TGTGCCATCAGTGGGCGGGGGGCCACCGGTAGGCCAGATACGCAGTATTTT

J: TRBJ1-1
size: .
D: TRBD1
V: TRBV18
CDR3: CASSPRQGGMNTEAFF
DNA: TGTGCCAGCTCACCTAGACAGGGTGGGATGAACACTGAAGCTTTCTTT

J: TRBJ2-7
size: .
D: TRBD2
V: TRBV6-5
CDR3: CASCERGRTHEQYF
DNA: TGTGCCAGCTGCGAGCGGGGGCGCACCCACGAGCAGTACTTC

J: TRBJ2-5
size: .
D: .
V: TRBV9
CDR3: CASSVVDGGYQETQYF
DNA: TGTGCCAGCAGCGTAGTTGACGGGGGATACCAAGAGACCCAGTACTTC

J: TRBJ2-7
size: .
D: .
V: TRBV5-4
CDR3: CASSPGPGAVEQYF
DNA: TGTGCCAGCAGCCCCGGACCAGGAGCGGTCGAGCAGTACTTC

J: TRBJ2-7
size: once
D: TRBD1
V: TRBV9
CDR3: CASSVGMTGTVAEQYF
DNA: TGTGCCAGCAGCGTAGGGATGACAGGGACGGTGGCGGAGCAGTACTTC

J: TRBJ1-2
size: .
D: .
V: TRBV11-2
CDR3: CASSPGRLDRNYGYTF
DNA: TGTGCCAGCAGCCCGGGAAGGCTTGACAGAAACTATGGCTACACCTTC

J: TRBJ1-1
size: .
D: .
V: TRBV6-6
CDR3: CASSPRDGEAFF
DNA: TGTGCCAGCAGTCCTAGGGACGGAGAAGCTTTCTTT

J: TRBJ2-1
size: .
D: .
V: TRBV18
CDR3: CASSPILGDEQFF
DNA: TGTGCCAGCTCACCCATTTTAGGAGATGAGCAGTTCTTC

J: TRBJ1-2
size: .
D: .
V: TRBV27
CDR3: CASSLSAQSYGYTF
DNA: TGTGCCAGCAGTTTATCGGCCCAGTCCTATGGCTACACCTTC

J: TRBJ2-1
size: .
D: .
V: TRBV7-2
CDR3: CASSLTGQGWVF
DNA: TGTGCCAGCAGCTTGACCGGACAAGGATGGGTCTTC

J: TRBJ1-4
size: .
D: .
V: TRBV15
CDR3: CATSWGPDPEKLFF
DNA: TGTGCCACCAGCTGGGGCCCCGACCCAGAAAAACTGTTTTTT

J: TRBJ1-4
size: few
D: .
V: TRBV19
CDR3: CASSSGHWGEKLFF
DNA: TGTGCCAGTAGTTCGGGACATTGGGGGGAAAAACTGTTTTTT

J: TRBJ1-3
size: .
D: .
V: TRBV19
CDR3: CASSIELRNTIYF
DNA: TGTGCCAGTAGTATAGAGCTTCGGAACACCATATATTTT

J: TRBJ2-5
size: .
D: TRBD1
V: TRBV15
CDR3: CATSIRSGTVQETQYF
DNA: TGTGCCACCAGCATACGATCCGGGACAGTTCAAGAGACCCAGTACTTC

J: TRBJ2-1
size: .
D: .
V: TRBV18
CDR3: CASSLVGDEQFF
DNA: TGTGCCAGCTCATTAGTGGGCGATGAGCAGTTCTTC

J: TRBJ2-1
size: .
D: .
V: TRBV7-3
CDR3: CASSFSPAGNEQFF
DNA: TGTGCCAGCAGCTTCAGTCCGGCGGGCAATGAGCAGTTCTTC

J: TRBJ2-3
size: .
D: .
V: TRBV7-2
CDR3: CASSLAREDTQYF
DNA: TGTGCCAGCAGCTTAGCCAGGGAAGATACGCAGTATTTT

J: TRBJ2-1
size: .
D: TRBD2
V: TRBV11-2
CDR3: CASSSWGTSGGSSYNEQFF
DNA: TGTGCCAGCAGCTCCTGGGGGACTAGCGGTGGGAGTTCCTACAATGAGCAGTTCTTC

J: TRBJ1-1
size: .
D: .
V: TRBV5-1
CDR3: CASSLAQGSMNTEAFF
DNA: TGCGCCAGCAGCTTGGCGCAGGGGAGCATGAACACTGAAGCTTTCTTT

J: TRBJ2-1
size: .
D: .
V: TRBV11-2
CDR3: CASSPGLPQFF
DNA: TGTGCCAGCAGCCCGGGGCTTCCTCAGTTCTTC

J: TRBJ1-2
size: once
D: .
V: TRBV9
CDR3: CASSARAGYGYTF
DNA: TGTGCCAGCAGCGCGAGGGCAGGGTACGGCTACACCTTC

J: TRBJ2-1
size: .
D: TRBD2
V: TRBV19
CDR3: CASSIDTRGGSYNEQFF
DNA: TGTGCCAGTAGTATAGATACGCGGGGGGGCTCCTACAATGAGCAGTTCTTC

J: TRBJ2-3
size: .
D: .
V: TRBV28
CDR3: CASRGSGTQYF
DNA: TGTGCCAGCAGGGGATCCGGTACGCAGTATTTT

J: TRBJ2-7
size: .
D: TRBD1
V: TRBV19
CDR3: CASRATGFQAQYF
DNA: TGTGCCAGTAGGGCGACAGGGTTCCAAGCGCAGTACTTC

J: TRBJ2-5
size: few
D: .
V: TRBV27
CDR3: CASSRWSSVQETQYF
DNA: TGTGCCAGCAGTCGCTGGTCCTCTGTCCAAGAGACCCAGTACTTC

J: TRBJ1-2
size: .
D: .
V: TRBV6-5
CDR3: CASSYGGRAYGYTF
DNA: TGTGCCAGCAGTTATGGGGGACGGGCCTATGGCTACACCTTC

J: TRBJ2-2
size: .
D: TRBD1
V: TRBV5-6
CDR3: CASSRWDRSHTGELFF
DNA: TGTGCCAGCAGCCGTTGGGACAGGAGTCACACCGGGGAGCTGTTTTTT